A selection of T cell receptor beta chains follows, all from one sample in a study of CD8+CD57+ T cells in acquired aplastic anemia. TCRdb re-called the reads with MiXCR, one entry per CDR3 protein. The sample includes about 40,000 distinct CDR3 sequences, 60% to 70% seen only once; the top ten take just under 60%. The sample consisted of sorted CD4+, CD8+, or CD8+CD57+ T cells (not recorded which) from PBMCs. These receptors were collected from a human donor with aplastic anemia. CDR3s include the opening cysteine and the closing phenylalanine or tryptophan. D genes are given only for firm matches. Clone size appears in some rows only: once, few, many, or a class for an expanded clone.

J | size | D | V | length | CDR3 | DNA
TRBJ1-2 | NA | NA | TRBV7-8 | 13 | CASSARVRVGYTF | TGTGCCAGCAGCGCGAGAGTCAGGGTTGGCTACACCTTC
TRBJ1-4 | once | NA | TRBV15 | 16 | CATSRDIANRNEKLFF | TGTGCCACCAGCAGAGATATAGCCAATCGGAATGAAAAACTGTTTTTT
TRBJ2-3 | NA | NA | TRBV19 | 12 | CASSIVRDTQYF | TGTGCCAGTAGTATAGTCCGAGATACGCAGTATTTT
TRBJ2-3 | NA | TRBD2 | TRBV7-7 | 16 | CASSLDPGGRLDTQYF | TGTGCCAGCAGCTTAGATCCGGGGGGGCGTTTGGATACGCAGTATTTT
TRBJ2-3 | NA | TRBD2 | TRBV15 | 18 | CATSRAIISGGSTDTQYF | TGTGCCACCAGCAGAGCCATAATAAGCGGGGGTAGCACAGATACGCAGTATTTT
TRBJ2-7 | NA | NA | TRBV15 | 13 | CATRSPGRGEQYF | TGTGCCACCAGGTCCCCGGGAAGGGGCGAGCAGTACTTC
TRBJ1-6 | NA | NA | TRBV7-9 | 12 | CASSLSESPLHF | TGTGCCAGCAGCTTATCCGAATCACCCCTCCACTTT
TRBJ2-5 | NA | NA | TRBV15 | 12 | CATSSLTGTQYF | TGTGCCACCAGCAGCTTAACCGGGACCCAGTACTTC
TRBJ2-3 | NA | NA | TRBV5-1 | 15 | CASSYTGEGTDTQYF | TGCGCCAGCAGCTATACAGGGGAGGGCACAGATACGCAGTATTTT
TRBJ2-1 | NA | NA | TRBV2 | 14 | CASSDTGVYNEQFF | TGTGCCAGCAGTGATACGGGAGTCTACAATGAGCAGTTCTTC
TRBJ2-5 | NA | NA | TRBV25-1 | 17 | CASSEYTAGPFQETQYF | TGTGCCAGCAGTGAATACACGGCAGGCCCATTCCAAGAGACCCAGTACTTC
TRBJ2-1 | few | NA | TRBV12-1 | 19 | CASSSTSISRGFSYNEQFF | TGTGCCAGCAGTTCGACTAGTATCAGCAGGGGGTTCTCCTACAATGAGCAGTTCTTC
TRBJ1-4 | NA | NA | TRBV5-5 | 13 | CASSFQQGEKLFF | TGTGCCAGCAGCTTTCAGCAGGGAGAAAAACTGTTTTTT
TRBJ1-6 | NA | NA | TRBV5-6 | 14 | CASSSGPGASPLHF | TGTGCCAGCAGCTCTGGACCGGGAGCTTCACCCCTCCACTTT
TRBJ1-2 | few | NA | TRBV24-1 | 12 | CATWDRNYGYTF | TGTGCCACCTGGGACCGAAACTATGGCTACACCTTC
TRBJ2-7 | NA | TRBD2 | TRBV9 | 15 | CASSLSGGPSYEQYF | TGTGCCAGCAGCCTTAGCGGGGGGCCCTCCTACGAGCAGTACTTC
TRBJ2-5 | many | TRBD2 | TRBV5-1 | 15 | CASSFLGGVQETQYF | TGCGCCAGCAGCTTTTTGGGGGGGGTTCAAGAGACCCAGTACTTC
TRBJ2-1 | NA | NA | TRBV15 | 12 | CATSSRQNEQFF | TGTGCCACCAGCAGCAGACAGAATGAGCAGTTCTTC
TRBJ2-1 | once | NA | TRBV7-9 | 14 | CASSLEVFYNEKFF | TGTGCCAGCAGCTTGGAGGTGTTCTACAATGAGAAGTTCTTC
TRBJ2-7 | NA | NA | TRBV10-1 | 13 | CASSDRVSYEQYF | TGCGCCAGCAGTGACAGGGTCTCCTACGAGCAGTACTTC
TRBJ2-5 | many | NA | TRBV10-1 | 13 | CASSGAAQETQYF | TGCGCCAGCAGTGGGGCAGCCCAAGAGACCCAGTACTTC
TRBJ2-3 | NA | NA | TRBV10-1 | 13 | CASSDRQTDTQYF | TGCGCCAGCAGTGATCGACAAACAGATACGCAGTATTTT